The source of this TCR beta chain is a study of OX40 agonist ivuxolimab in advanced cancers. About the research overall: Ivuxolimab, an antibody acting as an agonist of OX40 (CD134), was used to treat patients.

Clones were read by immunoSEQ multiplex PCR, and TCRdb kept only the in-frame ones, dropping some. Altogether tens of thousands of clones are present, roughly 87% being singletons, with the ten largest covering roughly 15%. The receptor was isolated from an adult with an advanced solid tumor such as melanoma, head and neck, liver or kidney cancer. This specimen was CD4+ or CD8+ T cells sorted from blood, taken in a trial of the OX40 agonist ivuxolimab.

CDR3 sequence: CASSSVSGTDTQYF. The CDR3 nucleotides are TGTGCCAGCAGCTCCGTTAGCGGCACAGATACGCAGTATTTT. V and J are TRBV11-2 and TRBJ2-3; TRBD2 might be the D (5 bases). V lost 4 bases to trimming and J lost 1 base, with 9 bases between them. The CDR3 spans 14 residues. CDR1 is SGHAT and CDR2 is FQNNGV in the germline V gene.